This is a list of T cell receptor beta chains from one sample in a study of control samples from healthy donors and cancer patients. Clones were sequenced by immunoSEQ multiplex PCR, and TCRdb holds only the in-frame ones, with some missing. The table lists under 200,000 clones, roughly 94% of them singletons. The source material was PBMCs. The source of these receptors is a man aged 55 to 70 with colorectal cancer. The CDR3 runs from the conserved cysteine through the conserved F or W. Fields, in order: V gene, D gene, clone size, CDR3 length, J gene, CDR3 protein, CDR3 DNA. A D gene is named only where the DNA matches it firmly. The size entry is marked missing in some rows and otherwise reads once, few, many or a size class.

TRBV4-1	TRBD1	-	15	TRBJ1-3	CASSPHQGAGNTIYF	TGCGCCAGCAGCCCCCATCAGGGGGCTGGAAACACCATATATTTT
TRBV27	TRBD1	-	16	TRBJ2-2	CASTWGGTGTAGELFF	TGTGCCAGCACCTGGGGAGGGACAGGGACGGCCGGGGAGCTGTTTTTT
TRBV27	-	-	15	TRBJ1-6	CASSPGSSYNSPLHF	TGTGCCAGCAGTCCCGGGAGCTCCTATAATTCACCCCTCCACTTT
TRBV6-2/TRBV6-3	TRBD1	-	16	TRBJ1-1	CASSYPRTGADTEAFF	TGTGCCAGCAGTTACCCTCGGACAGGGGCGGACACTGAAGCTTTCTTT
TRBV4-2	-	-	12	TRBJ2-7	CASSQDLYEQYF	TGTGCCAGCAGCCAAGACCTCTACGAGCAGTACTTC
TRBV6-1	-	-	13	TRBJ1-5	CASSEGIGQPQHF	TGTGCCAGCAGTGAGGGAATCGGTCAGCCCCAGCATTTT
TRBV27	-	-	14	TRBJ2-3	CASSLPGPTDTQYF	TGTGCCAGCAGTTTACCGGGGCCCACAGATACGCAGTATTTT
TRBV6-5	TRBD1	-	13	TRBJ2-5	CASSPTGEETQYF	TGTGCCAGCAGTCCGACAGGGGAGGAGACCCAGTACTTC
TRBV27	-	-	15	TRBJ2-3	CASSWRGTDTDTQYF	TGTGCCAGCAGTTGGAGGGGTACGGACACAGATACGCAGTATTTT
TRBV6-5	-	-	13	TRBJ1-2	CASSSDSLDGYTF	TGTGCCAGCAGTTCCGACAGTCTTGATGGCTACACCTTC
TRBV4-2	-	-	15	TRBJ1-3	CASSQGEAGGNTIYF	TGTGCCAGCAGCCAAGGGGAAGCAGGGGGAAACACCATATATTTT
TRBV4-3	-	-	16	TRBJ1-1	CASSQVGTFRGTEAFF	TGCGCCAGCAGCCAAGTGGGGACCTTCCGGGGCACTGAAGCTTTCTTT
TRBV27	-	once	17	TRBJ2-3	CASSPEWGPTSTDTQYF	TGTGCCAGCAGCCCCGAGTGGGGGCCCACCAGCACAGATACGCAGTATTTT
TRBV10-3	TRBD1	-	15	TRBJ2-5	CAISTGTGVGETQYF	TGTGCCATCAGTACCGGGACAGGCGTGGGAGAGACCCAGTACTTC
TRBV7-8	-	once	14	TRBJ1-1	CASSRGEANTEAFF	TGTGCCAGCAGCCGGGGAGAGGCGAACACTGAAGCTTTCTTT
TRBV5-1	-	-	15	TRBJ1-5	CASSLAGLVSQPQHF	TGCGCCAGCAGCTTGGCCGGGTTAGTAAGTCAGCCCCAGCATTTT
TRBV6-5	TRBD1	-	15	TRBJ1-2	CASSYSGQGANGYTF	TGTGCCAGCAGTTACAGCGGACAGGGGGCAAATGGCTACACCTTC
TRBV4-3	TRBD2	-	17	TRBJ2-2	CASSQVRGGLNTGELFF	TGCGCCAGCAGCCAAGTTCGGGGGGGGTTGAACACCGGGGAGCTGTTTTTT
TRBV9	TRBD2	-	17	TRBJ2-3	CASSVAGGIPTSDTQYF	TGTGCCAGCAGCGTAGCGGGGGGGATCCCTACCTCAGATACGCAGTATTTT
TRBV2	-	-	14	TRBJ2-2	CASSESLRAGELFF	TGTGCCAGCAGTGAAAGTTTGAGGGCCGGGGAGCTGTTTTTT
TRBV18	TRBD1	-	13	TRBJ1-6	CASSPSDRSPLHF	TGTGCCAGCTCACCGTCGGACAGGTCACCCCTCCACTTT
TRBV4-2	TRBD1	-	17	TRBJ1-3	CASSPRGQGSSGNTIYF	TGTGCCAGCAGCCCCCGGGGACAGGGAAGCTCTGGAAACACCATATATTTT
TRBV7-2	-	-	14	TRBJ2-1	CASRAGTRGNEQFF	TGTGCCAGCAGGGCCGGGACAAGAGGGAATGAGCAGTTCTTC
TRBV3-1/TRBV3-2	-	-	15	TRBJ2-5	CASSPRFGGAETQYF	TGTGCCAGCAGCCCCCGATTTGGGGGCGCGGAGACCCAGTACTTC
TRBV6-5	-	-	14	TRBJ1-6	CASSYRVWGSPLHF	TGTGCCAGCAGTTACAGGGTCTGGGGTTCACCCCTCCACTTT
TRBV18	-	once	14	TRBJ1-4	CASSPRRVEEKLFF	TGTGCCAGCTCACCCCGGAGAGTGGAGGAAAAACTGTTTTTT
TRBV30	TRBD1	once	13	TRBJ1-1	CAWSVRRGAEAFF	TGTGCCTGGAGTGTACGCAGGGGGGCTGAAGCTTTCTTT
TRBV28	-	-	14	TRBJ1-5	CASTGGYGNQPQHF	TGTGCCAGCACCGGGGGCTACGGCAATCAGCCCCAGCATTTT
TRBV6-5	-	-	15	TRBJ1-2	CASSYSGTLPWGYTF	TGTGCCAGCAGTTACTCGGGGACATTGCCTTGGGGCTACACCTTC
TRBV6-2/TRBV6-3	-	-	13	TRBJ2-7	CASSYSFRIEQYF	TGTGCCAGCAGTTACTCGTTCAGGATCGAGCAGTACTTC
TRBV3-1/TRBV3-2	TRBD2	-	16	TRBJ2-5	CASSRLLAGGSETQYF	TGTGCCAGCAGCCGCTTACTAGCGGGGGGGTCAGAGACCCAGTACTTC
TRBV30	-	-	12	TRBJ1-2	CAWSPRGYGYTF	TGTGCCTGGAGTCCCCGGGGTTATGGCTACACCTTC
TRBV9	-	-	15	TRBJ2-1	CASSVGGGNYNEQFF	TGTGCCAGCAGCGTAGGCGGGGGCAACTACAATGAGCAGTTCTTC
TRBV2	-	once	14	TRBJ1-6	CASTEGRTGSPLHF	TGTGCCAGCACCGAAGGGCGGACTGGTTCACCCCTCCACTTT
TRBV5-1	-	few	15	TRBJ2-3	CASSSSGGNTDTQYF	-
TRBV4-1	TRBD2	-	18	TRBJ2-1	CASSQEGTSGMGWDEQFF	TGCGCCAGCAGCCAAGAGGGGACTAGCGGGATGGGCTGGGATGAGCAGTTCTTC
TRBV5-1	TRBD1	-	15	TRBJ1-5	CASSLGDSLNQPQHF	TGCGCCAGCAGCTTGGGGGACAGCCTAAATCAGCCCCAGCATTTT
TRBV11-3	TRBD2	-	15	TRBJ2-3	CASSRRLAGTDTQYF	TGTGCCAGCAGCCGACGGCTAGCGGGCACAGATACGCAGTATTTT
TRBV30	-	-	14	TRBJ1-1	CAWSVNTRGIEAFF	TGTGCCTGGAGTGTAAACACCAGAGGAATTGAAGCTTTCTTT
TRBV6-6	-	-	13	TRBJ1-2	CASSAGTLYGYTF	TGTGCCAGCAGTGCAGGCACTCTCTATGGCTACACCTTC
TRBV5-1	TRBD1	-	16	TRBJ2-7	CASSLADTGAPYEQYF	TGCGCCAGCAGCTTGGCCGATACAGGGGCTCCCTACGAGCAGTACTTC
TRBV3-1/TRBV3-2	-	-	12	TRBJ1-6	CASNSYNSPLHF	TGTGCCAGCAACTCCTATAATTCACCCCTCCACTTT
TRBV6-2/TRBV6-3	-	-	14	TRBJ2-5	CASSYSWTGKTQYF	TGTGCCAGCAGTTACTCCTGGACGGGGAAGACCCAGTACTTC
TRBV7-7	-	-	15	TRBJ2-1	CASSSTSVGRNEQFF	TGTGCCAGCAGCTCTACTAGTGTCGGTCGCAATGAGCAGTTCTTC
TRBV5-1	TRBD1	once	14	TRBJ2-7	CASSRTGGRYEQYF	TGCGCCAGCAGCCGGACAGGGGGACGGTACGAGCAGTACTTC
TRBV7-9	TRBD2	-	14	TRBJ2-3	CASSKSGDRGTQYF	TGTGCCAGCAGCAAGAGCGGGGATAGGGGTACGCAGTATTTT
TRBV30	TRBD1	-	14	TRBJ1-2	CAWSLSQGAYGYTF	TGTGCCTGGAGTTTGAGCCAGGGGGCATATGGCTACACCTTC
TRBV6-5	TRBD1	-	14	TRBJ2-1	CASRTPGQHNEQFF	TGTGCCAGCAGGACCCCGGGACAGCACAATGAGCAGTTCTTC
TRBV6-5	-	-	14	TRBJ1-1	CATNGGARGTEAFF	TGTGCCACCAACGGGGGGGCCCGGGGCACTGAAGCTTTCTTT
TRBV9	TRBD1	-	19	TRBJ1-1	CASSAYLSGGVSSSTEAFF	TGTGCCAGCAGCGCGTACCTCTCAGGGGGCGTCAGTTCGAGCACTGAAGCTTTCTTT
TRBV29-1	TRBD2	-	12	TRBJ2-3	CSVGDSGGTQYF	TGCAGCGTTGGCGATTCGGGAGGTACGCAGTATTTT
TRBV30	TRBD1	-	14	TRBJ1-1	CAWRGAGDSTEAFF	TGTGCCTGGAGAGGGGCAGGGGACAGCACTGAAGCTTTCTTT
TRBV9	-	-	14	TRBJ2-2	CASSVVATTGELFF	TGTGCCAGCAGCGTAGTAGCGACTACCGGGGAGCTGTTTTTT
TRBV7-2	TRBD2	-	16	TRBJ2-3	CASSLVGRGAADTQYF	TGTGCCAGCAGCTTAGTAGGGCGGGGGGCAGCAGATACGCAGTATTTT
TRBV6-5	TRBD1	-	12	TRBJ1-5	CASKGANQPQHF	TGTGCCAGCAAGGGGGCTAATCAGCCCCAGCATTTT
TRBV29-1	-	once	11	TRBJ1-2	CSVLIGYGYTF	TGCAGCGTTCTTATAGGCTATGGCTACACCTTC
TRBV18	-	-	15	TRBJ2-5	CASSPLQGPQETQYF	TGTGCCAGCTCACCTCTACAGGGCCCACAAGAGACCCAGTACTTC
TRBV24-1	-	-	11	TRBJ1-1	CATRRGAEAFF	TGTGCCACCAGGCGGGGGGCCGAAGCTTTCTTT
TRBV10-3	-	-	14	TRBJ1-1	CAISIYPENTEAFF	TGTGCCATCAGTATCTACCCAGAGAACACTGAAGCTTTCTTT